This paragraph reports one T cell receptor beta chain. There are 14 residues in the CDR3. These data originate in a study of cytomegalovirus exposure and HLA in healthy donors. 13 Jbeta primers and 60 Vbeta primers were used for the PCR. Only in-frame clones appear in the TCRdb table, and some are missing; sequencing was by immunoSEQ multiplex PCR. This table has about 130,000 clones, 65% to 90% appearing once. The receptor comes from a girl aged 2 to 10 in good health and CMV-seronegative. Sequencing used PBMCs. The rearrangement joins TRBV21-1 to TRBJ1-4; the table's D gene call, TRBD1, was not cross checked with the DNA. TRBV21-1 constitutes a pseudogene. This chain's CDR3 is CASSKGTGGEKLFF. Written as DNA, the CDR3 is TGTGCCAGCAGCAAAGGGACAGGGGGCGAAAAACTGTTTTTT.